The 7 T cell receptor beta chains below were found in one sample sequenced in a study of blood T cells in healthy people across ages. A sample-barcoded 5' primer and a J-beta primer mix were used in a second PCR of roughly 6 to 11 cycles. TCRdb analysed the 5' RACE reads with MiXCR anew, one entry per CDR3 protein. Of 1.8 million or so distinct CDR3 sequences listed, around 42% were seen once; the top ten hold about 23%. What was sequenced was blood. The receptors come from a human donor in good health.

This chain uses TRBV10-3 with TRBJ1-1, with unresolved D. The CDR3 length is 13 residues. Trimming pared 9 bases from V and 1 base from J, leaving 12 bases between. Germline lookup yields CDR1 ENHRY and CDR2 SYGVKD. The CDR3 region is CAIRRDPNTEAFF. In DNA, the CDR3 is TGTGCCATAAGACGAGACCCGAACACTGAAGCTTTCTTT.

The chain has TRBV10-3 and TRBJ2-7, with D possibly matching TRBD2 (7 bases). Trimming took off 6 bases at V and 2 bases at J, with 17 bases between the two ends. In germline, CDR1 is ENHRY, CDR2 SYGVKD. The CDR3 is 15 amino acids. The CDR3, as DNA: TGTGCCATCAGCCAAGTCGGGGGGCAAGCCTACGAGCAGTACTTC. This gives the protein CAISQVGGQAYEQYF.

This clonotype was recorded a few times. The CDR3, as DNA: TGTGCCAGCAGGACAGGATCCTACAATGAGCAGTTCTTC. This gives the protein CASRTGSYNEQFF. This rearrangement joins TRBV6-2 or TRBV6-3 to TRBJ2-1; D is perhaps TRBD1 (6 bases). The V gene's germline CDR1 is MNHEY and CDR2 SVGEGT. The V gene lost 6 bases and the J gene lost 1 base, with 7 bases spanning the gap. The CDR3 spans 13 residues.

In DNA, the CDR3 is TGTGCCACCAGTGATTCCGCCAGATATACGCAGTATTTT. Translation: CATSDSARYTQYF. This chain links TRBV24-1 with TRBJ2-3; D not resolved. The germline V gene has CDR1 KGHDR and CDR2 SFDVKD. Trimming removed 2 bases from V and 7 bases from J, with 9 bases in between. The CDR3 spans 13 residues.

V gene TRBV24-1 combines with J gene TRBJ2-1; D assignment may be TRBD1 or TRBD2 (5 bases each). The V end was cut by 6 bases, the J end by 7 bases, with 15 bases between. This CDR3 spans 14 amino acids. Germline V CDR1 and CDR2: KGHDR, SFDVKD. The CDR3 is CATSTEGWGNEQFF. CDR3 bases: TGTGCCACCAGTACAGAGGGTTGGGGGAATGAGCAGTTCTTC.

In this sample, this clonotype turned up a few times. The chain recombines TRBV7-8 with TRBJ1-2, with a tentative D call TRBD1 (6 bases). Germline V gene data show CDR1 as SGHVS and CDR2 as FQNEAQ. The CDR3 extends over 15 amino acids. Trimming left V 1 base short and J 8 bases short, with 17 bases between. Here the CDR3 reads CASSLDRAGLSGYTF. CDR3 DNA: TGTGCCAGCAGCTTAGACAGGGCAGGATTGAGCGGCTACACCTTC. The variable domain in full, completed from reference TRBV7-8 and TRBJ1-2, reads GAGVSQSPRYKVAKRGQDVALRCDPISGHVSLFWYQQALGQGPEFLTYFQNEAQLDKSGLPSDRFFAERPEGSVSTLKIQRTQQEDSAVYLCASSLDRAGLSGYTFGSGTRLTVV.

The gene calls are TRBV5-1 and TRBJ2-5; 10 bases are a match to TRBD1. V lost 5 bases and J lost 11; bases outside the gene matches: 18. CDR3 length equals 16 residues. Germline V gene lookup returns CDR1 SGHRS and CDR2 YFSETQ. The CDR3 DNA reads TGCGCCAGCAGTTTTTCGACAGGGGGCGCTTCCTACGCGCAGTACTTC. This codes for CASSFSTGGASYAQYF.